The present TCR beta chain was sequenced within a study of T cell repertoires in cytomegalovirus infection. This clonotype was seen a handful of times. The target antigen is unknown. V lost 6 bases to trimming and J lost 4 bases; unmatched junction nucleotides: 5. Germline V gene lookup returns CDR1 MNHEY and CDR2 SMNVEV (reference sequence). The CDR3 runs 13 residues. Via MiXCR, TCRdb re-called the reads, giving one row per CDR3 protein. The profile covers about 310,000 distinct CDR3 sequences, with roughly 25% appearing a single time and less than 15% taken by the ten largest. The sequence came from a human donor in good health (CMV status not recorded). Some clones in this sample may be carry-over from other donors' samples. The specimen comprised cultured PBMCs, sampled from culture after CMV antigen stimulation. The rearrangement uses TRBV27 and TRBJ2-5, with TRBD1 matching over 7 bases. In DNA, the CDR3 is TGTGCCAGCAGACAGGGGCACCGAGAGACCCAGTACTTC. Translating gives CASRQGHRETQYF.